This TCR beta chain is drawn from a study of T cell repertoires in cytomegalovirus infection. Background on the study: TCR beta signatures that were public indicated CMV infection and matching HLA type.

CDR1 is MGHRA, CDR2 YSYEKL, per germline. This CDR3 region has 14 residues. V was clipped by 3 bases and J by 0 bases, with 5 bases between them. This clonotype has just a few counts. The antigen is undetermined. Overall study findings and caveats: Dominating the ex vivo response were TCR beta clonotypes that were CMV-specific and HLA-C-restricted.

TCRdb independently ran MiXCR on the reads; one entry per CDR3 protein. The sample holds some 400,000 distinct CDR3 sequences, roughly 31% seen once. The receptor's source is a human donor in good health (CMV status not recorded). Some clones in this sample may be carry-over from other donors' samples. The J gene is TRBJ2-2, the V gene TRBV4-1; D is uncertain. The sequenced sample consisted of PBMCs. The CDR3: CASSHPPNTGELFF. The CDR3 bases are TGCGCCAGCAGCCACCCGCCGAACACCGGGGAGCTGTTTTTT.